This TCR beta chain was identified in a study of T cells in localized non-small cell lung cancer. Findings and caveats of the study: Clonality peaked in uninvolved adjacent lung rather than tumor. Investigators sequenced only a single tumor region, leaving heterogeneity possible. A median of roughly 57 clones ranked among the top 100 in tumor appeared in adjacent lung.

As to this clone: Its target is unknown.

Germline CDR1 reads MNHNS; CDR2 reads SASEGT. The CDR3 length is 15 residues. The trim removed 0 bases at V and 4 bases at J, leaving 5 bases unmatched. Here immunoSEQ multiplex PCR was the method, and the copy in TCRdb shows in-frame clones only, minus some. Altogether around 18,000 clones are present, about 85% being singletons, with the ten largest covering 25%. The chain employs TRBV6-1 and TRBJ1-2, with TRBD1 matching over 7 bases. The TCR was taken from a female donor of 60 years or more with stage I lung adenocarcinoma. Sample: peripheral blood, taken before any cancer treatment. The CDR3 reads CASSEAPQGGYGYTF. The CDR3 region has the DNA TGTGCCAGCAGTGAAGCCCCCCAGGGGGGCTATGGCTACACCTTC.